This T cell receptor (beta chain) was recorded in a study of blood T cell repertoires in COVID-19. Looking at the study overall: The United States, Italy and Spain were the sources of the acute and convalescent COVID-19 samples. In each case, the material was cDNA or gDNA derived from T cells, B-cell-depleted T cells, or PBMCs.

Original data processing: How many nucleated cells were present was estimated from reference gene primer amplification. Libraries were prepared by immunoSEQ multiplex PCR; TCRdb keeps only in-frame clonotypes and omits some of them. V and J calls and clone size are copied from that table; D and trimming were computed from the DNA. The profile shows hundreds of thousands of clones, over 80% of them singletons. The material sequenced was peripheral blood. The sequence derives from a woman in her thirties or forties who had recovered from COVID-19.

CDR3 coding DNA: TGTGCCAGCAGCTTAAGAGGGGGGGGTAATGAGCAGTTCTTC. It codes for CASSLRGGGNEQFF. The chain is built from TRBV7-2 and TRBJ2-1; a possible D gene is TRBD2 (7 bases). V gave up 2 bases and J gave up 7 bases, with 12 bases separating them. The CDR3 is made up of 14 amino acids. The V gene's germline CDR1 is SGHTA and CDR2 FQGNSA.